This entry lists 20 T cell receptor beta chains sequenced from one sample in a study of MAIT cells during Salmonella Paratyphi A infection. These receptors have no known antigen. Study conclusions and caveats: Infection appeared not to change oligoclonal MAIT cell TRBV usage, which favoured TRBV20 and TRBV6.

MiXCR was run by TCRdb on the 5' RACE reads, yielding one entry per CDR3 protein. The table records about 930 distinct CDR3 sequences, 22% of them present only once. The time point: mid-infection, around enteric fever diagnosis. Valpha7.2+ CD161+ T cells were sorted by flow cytometry as MAIT cells. The sample was MAIT cells from PBMCs, taken at the middle sampling point of the challenge study. The origin of the receptors is a person between 18 and 75 years old who was deliberately infected with Salmonella Paratyphi A in a paratyphoid fever challenge study.

This clonotype appeared a few times. J is TRBJ2-5 and V is TRBV4-2, with 10 bases fitting TRBD2. CDR3 length: 17 residues. Germline values: CDR1 LGHNA, CDR2 YNFKEQ. Trimming removed 0 bases from V and 5 bases from J; junction bases left unmatched: 9. The CDR3 DNA follows: TGTGCCAGCAGCCAAGATGGTCGAGCGGGGGGGCCGGAGACCCAGTACTTC. Residues: CASSQDGRAGGPETQYF.

This clonotype was recorded a few times. This chain connects TRBV6-4 to TRBJ2-1, with TRBD2 matching over 13 bases. The germline gives CDR1 MRHNA, CDR2 SNTAGT. CDR3 length: 15 amino acids. Trimming removed 0 bases from V and 7 bases from J; junction bases left unmatched: 0. The DNA of the CDR3 is TGTGCCAGCAGTGACTCACTAGCGGGGGGGAATGAGCAGTTCTTC. It translates to CASSDSLAGGNEQFF.

Details on this clonotype: The missing conserved phenylalanine or tryptophan at the end of this CDR3 makes a read error likely. It is unclear where the CDR3 begins or ends on the DNA, so no DNA is shown, and the CDR3 is as TCRdb lists it. The chain carries TRBV20-1 and TRBJ2-1. Germline V gene sequence: CDR1 DFQATT, CDR2 SNEGSKA (reference sequence). The CDR3 has 15 residues if both end residues are counted. The CDR3 protein is CSARDLTSRYNEQFG.

By share of the sample, this clonotype is medium-sized (0.01 to 0.1%). The CDR3 region has the DNA TGCAGTGTTATAGGGGGGTACGAGCAGTACTTC. This codes for CSVIGGYEQYF. The chain is built from TRBV20-1 and TRBJ2-7; D possibly uses TRBD1 or TRBD2 (6 bases each). There are 11 residues in the CDR3. Looked up from germline, CDR1 is DFQATT and CDR2 is SNEGSKA (reference sequence). V lost 7 bases, J lost 4 bases, and 11 bases lay in between.

This clonotype was detected ten times or more. The gene calls are TRBV20-1 and TRBJ2-7, with D possibly being TRBD1 (6 bases). CDR1 and CDR2 from the germline V gene are DFQATT and SNEGSKA (reference sequence). CDR3 length: 14 residues. Trimming stripped 3 bases from V and 0 bases from J, with 12 bases between. The CDR3 protein is CSASSGENSYEQYF. CDR3 DNA sequence: TGCAGTGCTAGTTCAGGGGAAAACTCCTACGAGCAGTACTTC.

The J gene is TRBJ2-2, the V gene TRBV20-1; 10 nucleotides match TRBD2. Germline values: CDR1 DFQATT, CDR2 SNEGSKA (reference sequence). The CDR3 sequence is 16 residues long. J gave up 7 bases and V 0 bases, and 8 bases lay outside the gene matches. CDR3 protein: CSARDRAGGDHGELFF. Here the CDR3 DNA reads TGCAGTGCTAGAGATAGAGCGGGGGGGGACCACGGGGAGCTGTTTTTT.

The chain carries TRBV6-2 or TRBV6-3 and TRBJ2-3; D remains ambiguous. Per germline, CDR1 MNHEY and CDR2 SVGEGT. CDR3 length equals 14 residues. Trimming cost V 4 bases and J 3 bases, with 11 bases left between them. CDR3 bases: TGTGCCAGCAGTTCTAACGACCTAACAGATACGCAGTATTTT. Encoded protein: CASSSNDLTDTQYF.

The gene calls are TRBV6-4 and TRBJ2-1; 12 nucleotides agree with TRBD2. Germline assignment: CDR1 MRHNA and CDR2 SNTAGT. The CDR3 length is 14 residues. V trimming: 3 bases; J trimming: 6 bases; junction bases outside the gene matches: 0. The CDR3 loop reads CASSETSGSNEQFF. The CDR3 DNA reads TGTGCCAGCAGTGAGACTAGCGGGAGCAATGAGCAGTTCTTC.

This clonotype was observed a handful of times. This chain links TRBV6-4 with TRBJ2-1, with TRBD2 matching over 13 bases. The CDR3 is 14 amino acids. Germline V gene data show CDR1 as MRHNA and CDR2 as SNTAGT. The ends lost 4 bases at V and 6 bases at J; junction bases unmatched: 0. DNA for the CDR3: TGTGCCAGCAGTGGACTAGCGGGGGGCAATGAGCAGTTCTTC. Translating it yields CASSGLAGGNEQFF.

Relative to its sample, this clonotype is medium-sized. The chain links TRBV6-4 to TRBJ2-3; 10 nucleotides line up with TRBD2. The CDR3 loop spans 16 amino acids. V dropped 0 bases and J dropped 3; count of bases not matched to a gene: 3. Germline-derived CDR1 and CDR2 are MRHNA and SNTAGT. Here the CDR3 DNA reads TGTGCCAGCAGTGACTCGAGCGGGGGGGCGACAGATACGCAGTATTTT. It specifies CASSDSSGGATDTQYF.

DNA of the CDR3: TGTGCCAGCAGTTTTCATAGGGGGGCGCGGGAAAAACTGTTTTTT. Its protein is CASSFHRGAREKLFF. V gene TRBV28 combines with J gene TRBJ1-4; possible D gene TRBD1, 6 bases. The germline CDR1 and CDR2 sequences are MDHEN and SYDVKM. The V end lost 3 bases, the J end lost 8 bases, and 16 bases lay between the germline ends. The CDR3 contains 15 residues. The complete variable domain, with remaining parts taken from reference TRBV28 and TRBJ1-4, reads DVKVTQSSRYLVKRTGEKVFLECVQDMDHENMFWYRQDPGLGLRLIYFSYDVKMKEKGDIPEGYSVSREKKERFSLILESASTNQTSMYLCASSFHRGAREKLFFGSGTQLSVL.

J is TRBJ2-1 and V is TRBV20-1; TRBD2 matches at 11 bases. Trimming took 2 bases from V and 6 from J; bases not matched to a gene: 6. Germline-derived CDR1 and CDR2 are DFQATT and SNEGSKA (reference sequence). The CDR3 runs 15 residues. CDR3 residues: CSARILAGDINEQFF. The CDR3 DNA reads TGCAGTGCTAGAATACTAGCGGGAGACATCAATGAGCAGTTCTTC.

The rearrangement uses TRBV4-3 and TRBJ1-6; TRBD1 matches at 9 bases. Germline CDR1 and CDR2: LGHNA and YSLEER. The V segment lost 1 base and the J segment 9 bases; nucleotides outside the gene matches: 4. This CDR3 region has 15 residues. This chain's CDR3 is CASSQASTGGSPLHF. CDR3 DNA sequence: TGCGCCAGCAGCCAAGCCTCGACAGGGGGTTCACCCCTCCACTTT.

By share of the sample, this clonotype is hyperexpanded. The rearrangement joins TRBV6-2 or TRBV6-3 to TRBJ2-6; D assignment may be TRBD1 or TRBD2 (5 bases each). The CDR3 extends over 15 amino acids. The germline V gene has CDR1 MNHEY and CDR2 SVGEGT. V was pared by 2 bases and J by 4 bases, with 9 bases between. The CDR3 DNA reads as TGTGCCAGCAGTTACGAGGGGCCCGGGGCCAACGTCCTGACTTTC. Translation gives CASSYEGPGANVLTF.

By frequency in the sample, this clonotype is medium-sized (0.01 to 0.1%). The genes are TRBV20-1 and TRBJ2-1; 13 positions match TRBD2. J gave up 7 bases and V 3 bases, and 0 bases lay outside the gene matches. The CDR3 covers 13 residues. Germline assignment: CDR1 DFQATT and CDR2 SNEGSKA (reference sequence). The CDR3 loop is CSARGLAGNEQFF. The CDR3 region has the DNA TGCAGTGCTAGGGGACTAGCGGGGAATGAGCAGTTCTTC.

V usage is TRBV6-2 or TRBV6-3 and J usage is TRBJ2-7, with 13 bases aligning to TRBD2. The CDR3 is 15 residues long. After removal of 5 bases from V and 2 bases from J, the junction contained 3 bases not matched to a gene. CDR1 MNHEY and CDR2 SVGEGT come from the germline V gene. CDR3 amino acids: CASSTTSGGPYEQYF. The DNA of the CDR3 is TGTGCCAGCAGTACGACTAGCGGGGGGCCCTACGAGCAGTACTTC.

This clonotype is termed hyperexpanded (1% or more). V is TRBV20-1 and J is TRBJ2-1; the match to TRBD2 covers 11 bases. The CDR3 spans 13 residues. CDR1 is DFQATT and CDR2 is SNEGSKA in the germline V gene (reference sequence). The J segment lost 5 bases and the V segment lost 8 bases, leaving 5 bases of the junction unmatched. The chain's CDR3 is CSCKGLADNEQFF. DNA for the CDR3: TGCAGTTGCAAGGGACTAGCGGACAATGAGCAGTTCTTC.

This clonotype ranks as medium-sized. The rearrangement uses TRBV7-9 and TRBJ2-6, with D unclear. Trimming stripped 5 bases from V and 16 bases from J, with 12 bases between. Germline CDR1 reads SEHNR; CDR2 reads FQNEAQ (reference sequence). This CDR3 is 11 amino acids long. The CDR3 protein is CASSGRHGLTF. The DNA for the CDR3 is TGTGCCAGCAGCGGGCGACACGGGCTGACTTTC.

The sample holds a few counts of this clonotype. The chain links TRBV24-1 to TRBJ2-2, with 9 bases identical to TRBD1. The CDR3 has 15 amino acids. The ends lost 4 bases at V and 3 bases at J; junction bases unmatched: 2. CDR1 and CDR2 from the germline V gene are KGHDR and SFDVKD. Here the CDR3 reads CATSDHRGHTGELFF. CDR3 nucleotides: TGTGCCACCAGTGACCACAGGGGGCACACCGGGGAGCTGTTTTTT.

The chain is built from TRBV4-2 and TRBJ2-3; TRBD2 matches at 7 bases. The CDR3 is 15 amino acids. Germline assignment: CDR1 LGHNA and CDR2 YNFKEQ. The V and J ends lost 3 bases and 0 bases, in that order; junction bases with no gene match: 3. DNA for the CDR3: TGTGCCAGCAGCCAGGCGGGGGAGAGCACAGATACGCAGTATTTT. It translates to CASSQAGESTDTQYF.